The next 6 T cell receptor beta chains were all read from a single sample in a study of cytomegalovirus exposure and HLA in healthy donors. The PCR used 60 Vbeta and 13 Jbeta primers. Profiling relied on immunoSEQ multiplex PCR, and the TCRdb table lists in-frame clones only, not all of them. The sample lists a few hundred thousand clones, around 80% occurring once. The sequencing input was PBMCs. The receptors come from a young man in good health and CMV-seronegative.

CDR3 loop: CASSLDSYTEAFF. The CDR3 coding sequence is TGTGCCAGCTCACTTGACAGTTACACTGAAGCTTTCTTT. This chain connects TRBV18 to TRBJ1-1; possible D gene TRBD1, 5 bases. This CDR3 is 13 amino acids long. V was cut by 4 bases and J by 3 bases, with 9 bases left in between. CDR1 is KGHSH and CDR2 is LQKENI in the germline V gene.

The CDR3 DNA sequence: TGTGCCAGCACCTACCACCTTAGCTACACCTTC. As protein: CASTYHLSYTF. V usage is TRBV28 and J usage is TRBJ1-2; D remains ambiguous. Germline CDR1 and CDR2: MDHEN and SYDVKM. CDR3 size: 11 residues. Trimming shortened V by 7 bases and J by 9 bases, and 12 bases separated the two germline ends.

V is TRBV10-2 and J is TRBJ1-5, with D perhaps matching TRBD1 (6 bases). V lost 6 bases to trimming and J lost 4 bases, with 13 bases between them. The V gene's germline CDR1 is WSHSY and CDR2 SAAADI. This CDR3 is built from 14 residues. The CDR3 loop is CASRGQGPNQPQHF. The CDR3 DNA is TGCGCCAGCAGAGGTCAGGGGCCAAATCAGCCCCAGCATTTT.

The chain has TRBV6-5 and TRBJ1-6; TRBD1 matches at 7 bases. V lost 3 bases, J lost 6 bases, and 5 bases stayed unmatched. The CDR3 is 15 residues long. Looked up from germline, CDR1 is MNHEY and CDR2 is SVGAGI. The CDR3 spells CASSYGTDSNSPLHF. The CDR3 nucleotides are TGTGCCAGCAGTTATGGGACAGACAGTAATTCACCCCTCCACTTT.

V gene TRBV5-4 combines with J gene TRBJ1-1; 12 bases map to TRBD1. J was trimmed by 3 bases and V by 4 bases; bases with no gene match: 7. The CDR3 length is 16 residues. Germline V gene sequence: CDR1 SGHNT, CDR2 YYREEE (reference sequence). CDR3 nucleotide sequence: TGTGCCAGCAGCCCCGGGACAGGGGGCGCCCACACTGAAGCTTTCTTT. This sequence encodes CASSPGTGGAHTEAFF. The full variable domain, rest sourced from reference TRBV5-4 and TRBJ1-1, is ETGVTQSPTHLIKTRGQQVTLRCSSQSGHNTVSWYQQALGQGPQFIFQYYREEENGRGNFPPRFSGLQFPNYSSELNVNALELDDSALYLCASSPGTGGAHTEAFFGQGTRLTVV.

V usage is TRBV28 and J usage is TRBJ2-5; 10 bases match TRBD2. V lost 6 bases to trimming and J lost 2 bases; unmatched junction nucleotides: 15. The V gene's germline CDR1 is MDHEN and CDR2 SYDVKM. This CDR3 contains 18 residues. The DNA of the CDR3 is TGTGCCAGCAGCCCCGGACTAGCGGATGGAAATTTACAAGAGACCCAGTACTTC. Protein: CASSPGLADGNLQETQYF.